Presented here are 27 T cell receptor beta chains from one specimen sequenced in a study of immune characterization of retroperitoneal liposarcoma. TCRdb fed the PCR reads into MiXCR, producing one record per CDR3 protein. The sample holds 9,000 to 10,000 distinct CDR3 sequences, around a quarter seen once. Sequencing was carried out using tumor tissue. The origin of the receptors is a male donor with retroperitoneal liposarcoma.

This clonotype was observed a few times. CDR3 amino acids: CAISETSGYRVGEQYF. CDR3 sequence (DNA): TGTGCCATCAGTGAGACTAGCGGGTATAGGGTGGGCGAGCAGTACTTC. V usage is TRBV10-3 and J usage is TRBJ2-3, with 9 bases identical to TRBD2. Judging by the DNA end, TRBJ2-7 fits better; the J call may be wrong. The CDR3 runs to 16 residues. CDR1 is ENHRY, CDR2 SYGVKD, per germline.

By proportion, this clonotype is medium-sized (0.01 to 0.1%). CDR3 amino acids: CASGRVQETQYF. The CDR3 DNA is TGTGCCAGTGGGCGGGTACAAGAGACCCAGTACTTC. The rearrangement links TRBV6-1 to TRBJ2-5; a possible D gene is TRBD2 (5 bases). From germline, CDR1 is MNHNS and CDR2 SASEGT. V lost 9 bases, J lost 2 bases, and 10 bases lay in between. This CDR3 has 12 amino acids.

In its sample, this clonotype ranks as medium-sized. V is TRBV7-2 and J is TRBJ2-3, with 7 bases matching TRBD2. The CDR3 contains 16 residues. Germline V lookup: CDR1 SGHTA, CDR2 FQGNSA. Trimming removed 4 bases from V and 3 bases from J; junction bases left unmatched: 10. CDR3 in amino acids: CASSSGTIRLTDTQYF. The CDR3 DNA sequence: TGTGCCAGCAGCTCGGGGACTATAAGGCTTACAGATACGCAGTATTTT. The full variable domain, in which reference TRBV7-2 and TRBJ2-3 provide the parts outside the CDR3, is GAGVSQSPSNKVTEKGKDVELRCDPISGHTALYWYRQSLGQGLEFLIYFQGNSAPDKSGLPSDRFSAERTGGSVSTLTIQRTQQEDSAVYLCASSSGTIRLTDTQYFGPGTRLTVL.

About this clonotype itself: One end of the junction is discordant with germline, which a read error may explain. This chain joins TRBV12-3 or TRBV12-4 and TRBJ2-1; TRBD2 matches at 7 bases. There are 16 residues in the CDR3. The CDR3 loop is CASSFILAASYNEQLF. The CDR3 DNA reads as TGTGCCAGCAGTTTTATCCTAGCGGCTTCCTACAATGAGCAGTTATTC.

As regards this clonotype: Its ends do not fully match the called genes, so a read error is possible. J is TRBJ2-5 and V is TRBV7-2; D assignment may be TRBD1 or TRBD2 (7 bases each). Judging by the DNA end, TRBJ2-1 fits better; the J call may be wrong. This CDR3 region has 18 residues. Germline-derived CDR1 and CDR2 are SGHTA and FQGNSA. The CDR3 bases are TGTTCCAGCAGCTTAGGGGGCGGGAGACCGCTTCTGGGGAATGAGCAGTTCTTC. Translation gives CSSSLGGGRPLLGNEQFF.

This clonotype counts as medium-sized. Here the CDR3 DNA reads TGTGCCAGCAGTGAAGGGGGAGGGGGTAAGGATACGCAGTATTTT. This sequence encodes CASSEGGGGKDTQYF. J is TRBJ2-3 and V is TRBV6-1, with D tentatively TRBD2 (7 bases). The CDR3 has 15 amino acids. CDR1 and CDR2 (germline): MNHNS, SASEGT. V was clipped by 1 base and J by 6 bases, with 14 bases between them.

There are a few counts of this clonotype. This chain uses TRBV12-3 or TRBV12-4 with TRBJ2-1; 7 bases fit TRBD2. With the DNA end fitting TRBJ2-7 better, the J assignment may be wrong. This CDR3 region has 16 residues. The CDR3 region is CASSFILAASYNEQYF. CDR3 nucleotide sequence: TGTGCCAGCAGTTTTATCCTAGCGGCTTCCTACAATGAGCAGTACTTC.

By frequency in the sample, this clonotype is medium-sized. Written as DNA, the CDR3 is TGTGCCAGCAGCAACTACGACGAGCAGTACTTC. Amino acid sequence: CASSNYDEQYF. The genes are TRBV7-2 and TRBJ2-1; D is unresolved. Judging by the DNA end, TRBJ2-7 fits better; the J call may be wrong. The CDR3 runs 11 residues. The germline V gene has CDR1 SGHTA and CDR2 FQGNSA.

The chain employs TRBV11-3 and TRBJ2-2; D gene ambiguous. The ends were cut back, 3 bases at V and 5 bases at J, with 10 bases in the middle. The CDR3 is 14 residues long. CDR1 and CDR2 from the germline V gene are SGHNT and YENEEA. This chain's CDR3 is CASSFYATTGELFF. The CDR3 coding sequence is TGTGCCAGCAGCTTTTACGCAACTACCGGGGAGCTGTTTTTT.

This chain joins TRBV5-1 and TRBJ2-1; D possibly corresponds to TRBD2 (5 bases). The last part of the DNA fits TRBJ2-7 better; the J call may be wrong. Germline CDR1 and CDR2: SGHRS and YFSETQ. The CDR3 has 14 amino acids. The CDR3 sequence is CASSLTRRANEQYF. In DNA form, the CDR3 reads TGCGCCAGCAGCTTGACTAGAAGAGCCAATGAGCAGTACTTC.

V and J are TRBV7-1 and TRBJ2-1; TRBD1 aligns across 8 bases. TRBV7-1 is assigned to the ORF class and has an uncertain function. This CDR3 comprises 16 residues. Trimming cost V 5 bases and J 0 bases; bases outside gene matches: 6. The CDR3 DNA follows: TGTGCCAGCAGCCCACGACAGGGGAGCTCCTACAATGAGCAGTTCTTC. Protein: CASSPRQGSSYNEQFF.

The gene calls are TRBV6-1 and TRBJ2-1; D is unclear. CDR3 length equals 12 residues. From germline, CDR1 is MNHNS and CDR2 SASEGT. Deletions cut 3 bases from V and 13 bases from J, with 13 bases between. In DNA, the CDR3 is TGTGCCAGCAGTGACCACGACCGGACCCAGTTCTTC. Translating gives CASSDHDRTQFF.

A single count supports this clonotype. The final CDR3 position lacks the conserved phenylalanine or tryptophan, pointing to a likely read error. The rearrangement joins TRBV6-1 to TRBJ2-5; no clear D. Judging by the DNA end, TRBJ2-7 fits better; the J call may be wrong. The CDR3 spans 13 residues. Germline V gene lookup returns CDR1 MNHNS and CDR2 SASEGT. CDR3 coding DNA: TGTGCCAGCAATTGGGCGGCCGGGCGCGAGCAGTACCTC. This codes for CASNWAAGREQYL.

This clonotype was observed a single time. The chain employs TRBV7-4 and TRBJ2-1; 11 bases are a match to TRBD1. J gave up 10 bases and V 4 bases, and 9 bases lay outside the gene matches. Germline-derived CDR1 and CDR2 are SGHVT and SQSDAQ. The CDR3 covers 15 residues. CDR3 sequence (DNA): TGTGCCAGCAGCTACTTCGGACAGGGGGCTGGCGAGCAGTTCTTC. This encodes CASSYFGQGAGEQFF. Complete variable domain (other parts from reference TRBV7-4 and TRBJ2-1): GAGVSQSPRYKVAKRGRDVALRCDSISGHVTLYWYRQTLGQGSEVLTYSQSDAQRDKSGRPSGRFSAERPERSVSTLKIQRTEQGDSAVYLCASSYFGQGAGEQFFGPGTRLTVL.

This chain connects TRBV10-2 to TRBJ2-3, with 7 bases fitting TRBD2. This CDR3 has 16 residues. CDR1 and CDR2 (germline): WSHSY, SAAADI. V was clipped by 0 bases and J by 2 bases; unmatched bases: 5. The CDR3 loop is CASSESRRGYTDTQYF. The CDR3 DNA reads TGCGCCAGCAGTGAGTCCCGGCGGGGGTACACAGATACGCAGTATTTT.

CDR3 in amino acids: CASSPGTGRGLSQETQYF. In DNA, the CDR3 is TGTGCCAGCAGCCCTGGGACCGGGAGGGGGTTATCGCAAGAGACCCAGTACTTC. V and J are TRBV11-3 and TRBJ2-5, with 8 bases fitting TRBD2. CDR3 size: 18 residues. The V gene's germline CDR1 is SGHNT and CDR2 YENEEA. The junction had 16 bases not matched to a gene; V was cut back by 5 bases and J by 2 bases.

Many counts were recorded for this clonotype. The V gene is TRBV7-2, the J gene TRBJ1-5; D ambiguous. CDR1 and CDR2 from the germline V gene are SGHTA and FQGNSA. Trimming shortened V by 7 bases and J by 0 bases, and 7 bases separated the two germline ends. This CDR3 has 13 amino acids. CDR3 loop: CASKGDSNQPQHF. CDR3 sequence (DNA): TGTGCCAGCAAGGGTGATAGCAATCAGCCCCAGCATTTT.

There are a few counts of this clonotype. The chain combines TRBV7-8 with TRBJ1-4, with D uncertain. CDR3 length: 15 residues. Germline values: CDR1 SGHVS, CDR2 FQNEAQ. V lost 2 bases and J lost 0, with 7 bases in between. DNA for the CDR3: TGTGCCAGCAGCTTAAGCGGGGCAACTAATGAAAAACTGTTTTTT. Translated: CASSLSGATNEKLFF.

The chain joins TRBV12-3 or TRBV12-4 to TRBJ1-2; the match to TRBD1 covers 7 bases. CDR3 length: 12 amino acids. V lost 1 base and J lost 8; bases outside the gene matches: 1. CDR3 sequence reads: CASSLGTGGYTF. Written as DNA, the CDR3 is TGTGCCAGCAGTTTAGGGACAGGCGGCTACACCTTC.

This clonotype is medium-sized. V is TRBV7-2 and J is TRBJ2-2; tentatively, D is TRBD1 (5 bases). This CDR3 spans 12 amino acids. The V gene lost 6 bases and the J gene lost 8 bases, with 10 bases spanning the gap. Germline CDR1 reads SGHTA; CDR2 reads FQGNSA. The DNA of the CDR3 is TGTGCCAGCAGGACCGGACAAGGGGAGCTGTTTTTT. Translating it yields CASRTGQGELFF.

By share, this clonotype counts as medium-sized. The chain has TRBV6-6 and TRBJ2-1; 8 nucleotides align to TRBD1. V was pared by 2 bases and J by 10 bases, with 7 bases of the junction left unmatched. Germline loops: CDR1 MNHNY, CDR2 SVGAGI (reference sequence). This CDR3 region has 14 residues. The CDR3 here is CASSYQGAGDEQFF. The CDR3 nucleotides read TGTGCCAGCAGTTACCAGGGGGCCGGAGACGAGCAGTTCTTC.

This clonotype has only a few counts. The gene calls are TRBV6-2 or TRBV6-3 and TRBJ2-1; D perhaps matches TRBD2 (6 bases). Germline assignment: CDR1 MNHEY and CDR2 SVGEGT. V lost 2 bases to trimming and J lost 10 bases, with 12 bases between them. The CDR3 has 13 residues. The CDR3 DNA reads TGTGCCAGCAGTTACGCGGGGACCTACGAGCAGTTCTTC. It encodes CASSYAGTYEQFF.

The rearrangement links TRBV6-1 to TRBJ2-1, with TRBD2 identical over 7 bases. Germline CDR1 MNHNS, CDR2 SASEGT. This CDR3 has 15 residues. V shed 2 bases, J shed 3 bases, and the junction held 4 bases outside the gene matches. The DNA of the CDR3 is TGTGCCAGCAGTGAACGGGCTAGCGGCTACAATGAGCAGTTCTTC. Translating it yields CASSERASGYNEQFF.

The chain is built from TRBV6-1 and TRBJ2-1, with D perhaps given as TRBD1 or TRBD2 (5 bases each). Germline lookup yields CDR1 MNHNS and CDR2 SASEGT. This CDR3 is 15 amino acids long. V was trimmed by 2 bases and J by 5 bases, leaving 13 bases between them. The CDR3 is CASSERGGLNNEQFF. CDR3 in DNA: TGTGCCAGCAGTGAACGGGGCGGGCTTAACAATGAGCAGTTCTTC.

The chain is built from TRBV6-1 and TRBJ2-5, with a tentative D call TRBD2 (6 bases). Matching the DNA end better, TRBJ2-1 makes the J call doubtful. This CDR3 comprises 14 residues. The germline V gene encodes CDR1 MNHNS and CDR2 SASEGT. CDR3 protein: CASSAYGSSYEQFF. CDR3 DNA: TGTGCCAGCAGTGCGTACGGGAGCTCCTACGAGCAGTTCTTC.

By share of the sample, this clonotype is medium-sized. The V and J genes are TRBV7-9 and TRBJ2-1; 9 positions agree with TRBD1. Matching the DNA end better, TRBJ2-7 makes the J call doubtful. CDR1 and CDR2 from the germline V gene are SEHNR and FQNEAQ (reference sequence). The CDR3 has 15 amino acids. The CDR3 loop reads CASSLASDRGDEQYF. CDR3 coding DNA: TGTGCCAGCAGCTTAGCATCCGACAGGGGGGACGAGCAGTACTTC.

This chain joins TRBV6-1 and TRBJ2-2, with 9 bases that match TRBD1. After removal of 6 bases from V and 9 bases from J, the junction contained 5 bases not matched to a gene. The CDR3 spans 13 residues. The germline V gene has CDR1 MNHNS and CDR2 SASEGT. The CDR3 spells CASSLTGGRELFF. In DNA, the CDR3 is TGTGCCAGCAGCCTTACAGGGGGCCGGGAGCTGTTTTTT.